Below, 25 T cell receptor beta chains from the same sample are listed, as sequenced in a study of blood T cell repertoires in COVID-19. Libraries were prepared by immunoSEQ multiplex PCR; TCRdb keeps only in-frame clonotypes and omits some of them. The sample lists 350,000 to 450,000 clones, about 87% occurring once. Sequenced sample: peripheral blood. All receptors derive from a human donor in a cohort sampled during active COVID-19.

This clone was recorded once. The rearrangement joins TRBV6-9 to TRBJ2-7, with D uncertain. The CDR3 is 11 residues long. The V and J ends lost 2 bases and 6 bases respectively, with 5 bases between them. Looked up from germline, CDR1 is MNHGY and CDR2 is SVAAGI. The CDR3 loop reads CASSYPIEQYF. The DNA for the CDR3 is TGTGCCAGCAGTTATCCTATCGAGCAGTACTTC.

Worth noting for this clone: This specimen includes other DNA sequences encoding the same CDR3. This chain links TRBV5-6 with TRBJ2-7; the match to TRBD1 covers 9 bases. Germline CDR1 and CDR2: SGHDT and YYEEEE. V was pared by 4 bases and J by 4 bases, with 3 bases of the junction left unmatched. The CDR3 extends over 13 amino acids. In DNA form, the CDR3 reads TGTGCCAGCAGCCGGGACAGGGTGTACGAGCAGTACTTC. It yields the protein CASSRDRVYEQYF. The whole variable domain, remainder taken from reference TRBV5-6 and TRBJ2-7, is DAGVTQSPTHLIKTRGQQVTLRCSPKSGHDTVSWYQQALGQGPQFIFQYYEEEERQRGNFPDRFSGHQFPNYSSELNVNALLLGDSALYLCASSRDRVYEQYFGPGTRLTVT.

Here the CDR3 reads CASSRDYRTGELFF. The CDR3 region has the DNA TGTGCCAGCAGCCGGGACTATCGTACCGGGGAGCTGTTTTTT. The chain joins TRBV11-3 to TRBJ2-2; TRBD2 matches at 7 bases. Germline V gene data show CDR1 as SGHNT and CDR2 as YENEEA. The V segment lost 5 bases and the J segment 5 bases; nucleotides outside the gene matches: 5. This CDR3 has 14 residues. Full variable domain (remainder filled in from reference TRBV11-3 and TRBJ2-2): EAGVVQSPRYKIIEKKQPVAFWCNPISGHNTLYWYLQNLGQGPELLIRYENEEAVDDSQLPKDRFSAERLKGVDSTLKIQPAELGDSAVYLCASSRDYRTGELFFGEGSRLTVL.

This chain connects TRBV7-6 to TRBJ2-7; 7 nucleotides agree with TRBD1. V shed 5 bases, J shed 5 bases, and the junction held 21 bases outside the gene matches. CDR1 and CDR2 from the germline V gene are SGHVS and FNYEAQ. The CDR3 totals 18 residues. Here the CDR3 reads CASSEKPPGHGQVDEQYF. The CDR3 region has the DNA TGTGCCAGCAGCGAAAAACCCCCCGGACACGGACAGGTCGACGAGCAGTACTTC.

The J gene is TRBJ2-7, the V gene TRBV9; tentatively, D is TRBD1 (5 bases). The germline gives CDR1 SGDLS, CDR2 YYNGEE. Trimming stripped 0 bases from V and 4 bases from J, with 14 bases between. The CDR3 consists of 15 residues. This chain's CDR3 is CASSVEGVAGYEQYF. CDR3 nucleotides: TGTGCCAGCAGCGTAGAAGGGGTAGCTGGGTACGAGCAGTACTTC.

The chain combines TRBV11-2 with TRBJ2-7; no definite D call. Germline CDR1 SGHAT, CDR2 FQNNGV. Trimming left V 4 bases short and J 1 base short, with 8 bases between. CDR3 size: 13 residues. The CDR3 spells CASSSLISYEQYF. CDR3 nucleotides: TGTGCCAGCAGCTCCCTTATATCCTACGAGCAGTACTTC.

A remark on this clone: This may come from a read error, since a much larger clone is one base off. The same CDR3 also results from other DNA sequences found in this sample. V gene TRBV15 combines with J gene TRBJ2-1, with D maybe TRBD2 (6 bases). The CDR3 extends over 17 amino acids. Germline V gene sequence: CDR1 LNHNV, CDR2 YYDKDF (reference sequence). The V end was cut by 0 bases, the J end by 2 bases, with 14 bases between. The DNA for the CDR3 is TGTGCCACCAGCAGAGAATTAGCTAGCGCGACCTACAATGAGCAGTTCTTC. This codes for CATSRELASATYNEQFF. Complete variable domain (other parts from reference TRBV15 and TRBJ2-1): DAMVIQNPRYQVTQFGKPVTLSCSQTLNHNVMYWYQQKSSQAPKLLFHYYDKDFNNEADTPDNFQSRRPNTSFCFLDIRSPGLGDTAMYLCATSRELASATYNEQFFGPGTRLTVL.

The chain recombines TRBV2 with TRBJ2-1, with 13 nucleotides matching TRBD2. Germline V gives CDR1 SNHLY, CDR2 FYNNEI. The V gene end was trimmed by 6 bases and the J gene end by 10 bases; junction bases not matched to a gene: 9. This CDR3 has 15 residues. The CDR3 here is CASRRTSGGAKEQFF. CDR3 coding DNA: TGTGCCAGCAGAAGAACTAGCGGGGGGGCAAAAGAGCAGTTCTTC.

J is TRBJ1-3 and V is TRBV19; 8 positions agree with TRBD1. The CDR3 is 14 residues long. With 3 bases clipped from V and 8 bases from J, the junction kept 6 bases outside the gene matches. In germline, CDR1 is LNHDA, CDR2 SQIVND (reference sequence). CDR3 sequence reads: CASSINRGKDTIYF. CDR3 DNA: TGTGCCAGTAGTATCAACAGGGGGAAGGACACCATATATTTT.

The gene calls are TRBV7-9 and TRBJ2-1, with no clear D. Germline loops: CDR1 SEHNR, CDR2 FQNEAQ (reference sequence). The CDR3 sequence is 15 residues long. V gave up 7 bases and J gave up 3 bases, with 16 bases separating them. CDR3 DNA: TGTGCCAGCATCCGCCCAGACTCTGTCTACAATGAGCAGTTCTTC. Residues: CASIRPDSVYNEQFF.

This chain's CDR3 is CASSPGQGVNTGELFF. CDR3 coding DNA: TGTGCCAGCTCACCAGGACAGGGGGTCAACACCGGGGAGCTGTTTTTT. The chain carries TRBV18 and TRBJ2-2; TRBD1 matches 10 bases. This CDR3 is 16 amino acids long. The germline V gene has CDR1 KGHSH and CDR2 LQKENI. V shed 2 bases and J 2 bases; nucleotides not matched to a gene: 2.

The J gene is TRBJ1-2, the V gene TRBV30; TRBD1 aligns across 10 bases. The germline V gene has CDR1 GTSNPN and CDR2 SVGIG (reference sequence). The CDR3 is made up of 14 amino acids. V gave up 4 bases and J gave up 2 bases; unmatched junction bases: 4. This CDR3 is CAWTRDRGNYGYTF. The CDR3 nucleotides are TGTGCCTGGACTAGGGACAGGGGAAACTATGGCTACACCTTC.

The chain couples TRBV9 to TRBJ2-2, with 7 bases fitting TRBD1. From germline, CDR1 is SGDLS and CDR2 YYNGEE. This CDR3 spans 15 amino acids. The V gene end was trimmed by 3 bases and the J gene end by 5 bases; junction bases not matched to a gene: 7. DNA of the CDR3: TGTGCCAGCAGCGCCCCCCCAGGGGGAACCGGGGAGCTGTTTTTT. Its translation is CASSAPPGGTGELFF.

This chain connects TRBV7-6 to TRBJ2-2; 10 positions match TRBD2. V shed 1 base and J 4 bases; nucleotides not matched to a gene: 9. In germline, CDR1 is SGHVS, CDR2 FNYEAQ. This CDR3 region has 18 residues. In DNA, the CDR3 is TGTGCCAGCAGCTTAGGTGCCCAGACTAGCGGGTTCACCGGGGAGCTGTTTTTT. It codes for CASSLGAQTSGFTGELFF.

This clone came up once. J is TRBJ2-4 and V is TRBV5-1; possibly TRBD1 for D (6 bases). The CDR3 is 17 amino acids. V lost 4 bases, J lost 8 bases, and 25 bases lay in between. Germline CDR1 SGHRS, CDR2 YFSETQ. CDR3: CASSHRGTGLLTDIQYF. The CDR3 nucleotides are TGCGCCAGCAGCCACCGGGGTACAGGGCTTCTTACAGACATTCAGTACTTC.

The rearrangement uses TRBV5-1 and TRBJ1-1; D is uncertain. Germline CDR1 and CDR2: SGHRS and YFSETQ. The CDR3 sequence is 15 residues long. V was shortened by 4 bases and J by 2 bases, with 15 bases between the two germline ends. The CDR3 region is CASSVNPRGNTEAFF. The CDR3, as DNA: TGCGCCAGCAGCGTGAACCCGAGAGGTAACACTGAAGCTTTCTTT.

The chain combines TRBV19 with TRBJ2-1; 12 nucleotides align to TRBD1. This CDR3 is built from 16 residues. Germline values: CDR1 LNHDA, CDR2 SQIVND (reference sequence). V lost 5 bases and J lost 9; bases outside the gene matches: 11. The CDR3 spells CASSVSVGQGAFEQFF. CDR3 bases: TGTGCCAGTAGTGTTTCCGTGGGACAGGGGGCGTTTGAGCAGTTCTTC.

The rearrangement joins TRBV30 to TRBJ2-7; D remains ambiguous. Trimming shortened V by 0 bases and J by 3 bases, and 9 bases separated the two germline ends. CDR3 length equals 13 residues. CDR1 GTSNPN and CDR2 SVGIG come from the germline V gene (reference sequence). The CDR3 DNA reads as TGTGCCTGGAGTGTTGGTAACTACTACGAGCAGTACTTC. Its translation: CAWSVGNYYEQYF.

This clone came up once. J is TRBJ1-4 and V is TRBV2; D is unclear. Germline V CDR1 and CDR2: SNHLY, FYNNEI. Between the trimmed V and J ends, which lost 1 base and 0 bases, there was a span of 9 bases. The CDR3 is 16 amino acids. The CDR3, as DNA: TGTGCCAGCAGTGAAGTCAGGATAGCAACTAATGAAAAACTGTTTTTT. Protein sequence: CASSEVRIATNEKLFF.

Turning to this clone: The same CDR3 arises from other DNA sequences in this sample as well. This sequence joins TRBV5-1 and TRBJ2-7; TRBD2 aligns across 9 bases. The germline CDR1 and CDR2 sequences are SGHRS and YFSETQ. With V trimmed by 0 bases and J by 4 bases, 5 bases remained unmatched. The CDR3 consists of 15 residues. The CDR3: CASSLGSGRTYEQYF. CDR3 sequence (DNA): TGCGCCAGCAGCTTGGGTAGCGGGAGAACATACGAGCAGTACTTC.

This sequence joins TRBV7-8 and TRBJ1-4; no firm D call. The CDR3 covers 16 residues. The germline V gene encodes CDR1 SGHVS and CDR2 FQNEAQ. V lost 1 base and J lost 3, with 12 bases in between. Here the CDR3 DNA reads TGTGCCAGCAGCTTAGTCTTTGTTGGAGCTAATGAAAAACTGTTTTTT. Translation gives CASSLVFVGANEKLFF.

This chain links TRBV28 with TRBJ2-1, with TRBD2 identical over 9 bases. The CDR3 sequence is 15 residues long. Germline CDR1 reads MDHEN; CDR2 reads SYDVKM. Trimming took 3 bases from V and 9 from J; bases not matched to a gene: 9. The CDR3 DNA sequence: TGTGCCAGCAGTTTCCTAGCGGGAATTTTTGTTGAGCAGTTCTTC. Protein product: CASSFLAGIFVEQFF.

This clone appeared once. The chain recombines TRBV6-5 with TRBJ1-2; the match to TRBD1 covers 8 bases. The CDR3 runs 13 residues. The ends lost 6 bases at V and 8 bases at J; junction bases unmatched: 8. Per germline, CDR1 MNHEY and CDR2 SVGAGI. For the CDR3, the DNA is TGTGCCAGCAGCCCGACAGGGGAGGAGGGCTACACCTTC. It specifies CASSPTGEEGYTF.

The rearrangement joins TRBV10-3 to TRBJ1-1, with unresolved D. Trimming took off 1 base at V and 7 bases at J, with 7 bases between the two ends. This CDR3 comprises 12 residues. Germline V gene lookup returns CDR1 ENHRY and CDR2 SYGVKD. The DNA for the CDR3 is TGTGCCATCAGTGAGTGGGCAGATGAAGCTTTCTTT. Its translation: CAISEWADEAFF.

The rearrangement joins TRBV27 to TRBJ2-1; 9 nucleotides align to TRBD2. CDR1 is MNHEY and CDR2 is SMNVEV in the germline V gene (reference sequence). J gave up 2 bases and V 5 bases, and 13 bases lay outside the gene matches. The CDR3 is 18 residues long. The CDR3 nucleotides read TGTGCCAGCAGTGTGCGATTAGGGGCTAGCGGGACCTACAATGAGCAGTTCTTC. Translating it yields CASSVRLGASGTYNEQFF.